Listed below are T cell receptor beta chains from one sample, sequenced in a study of blood T cell repertoires in COVID-19. Data came from immunoSEQ multiplex PCR; TCRdb stores just in-frame clones and leaves some out. The repertoire holds some 670,000 clones, with about 87% as singletons. The sequencing sample was made of peripheral blood. Receptors were obtained from a woman aged 18-29 years with acute or convalescent COVID-19. Both conserved end residues are part of each CDR3. The D gene is left open where the match is weak. Not every row has a clone size; where given, it reads once, few, many or a size class.

D gene: TRBD2
V gene: TRBV19
clone size: -
J gene: TRBJ2-1
CDR3 protein: CASSMGSGGGNEQFF
CDR3 DNA: TGTGCCAGTAGTATGGGCAGCGGGGGGGGTAATGAGCAGTTCTTC

D gene: -
V gene: TRBV4-2
clone size: few
J gene: TRBJ1-1
CDR3 protein: CASSQEARYTEAFF
CDR3 DNA: TGTGCCAGCAGCCAAGAGGCCAGGTACACTGAAGCTTTCTTT

D gene: -
V gene: TRBV12-5
clone size: -
J gene: TRBJ1-2
CDR3 protein: CASGSGGRYTF
CDR3 DNA: TGTGCTAGTGGTTCCGGGGGGCGCTACACCTTC

D gene: -
V gene: TRBV3-1/TRBV3-2
clone size: -
J gene: TRBJ2-3
CDR3 protein: CASSQGTAGDTQYF
CDR3 DNA: TGTGCCAGCAGCCAAGGTACGGCAGGGGATACGCAGTATTTT

D gene: TRBD1
V gene: TRBV12-3/TRBV12-4
clone size: -
J gene: TRBJ1-2
CDR3 protein: CASSDRGYGYTF
CDR3 DNA: TGTGCCAGCAGTGACAGGGGCTATGGCTACACCTTC

D gene: TRBD1
V gene: TRBV11-3
clone size: once
J gene: TRBJ2-6
CDR3 protein: CASSGTGLGANVLTF
CDR3 DNA: TGTGCCAGCAGCGGGACAGGGCTAGGGGCCAACGTCCTGACTTTC

D gene: TRBD1
V gene: TRBV27
clone size: -
J gene: TRBJ2-7
CDR3 protein: CASSFRDRPYEQYF
CDR3 DNA: TGTGCCAGCAGTTTCCGGGACAGGCCCTACGAGCAGTACTTC

D gene: -
V gene: TRBV5-1
clone size: -
J gene: TRBJ1-3
CDR3 protein: CASSSDSSGNTIYF
CDR3 DNA: TGCGCCAGCAGCTCCGACAGCTCTGGAAACACCATATATTTT

D gene: -
V gene: TRBV5-1
clone size: -
J gene: TRBJ2-7
CDR3 protein: CASSLEGSSYEQYF
CDR3 DNA: TGCGCCAGCAGCTTGGAAGGGAGCTCCTACGAGCAGTACTTC

D gene: TRBD1
V gene: TRBV4-2
clone size: -
J gene: TRBJ2-7
CDR3 protein: CASSQEDRSSYEQYF
CDR3 DNA: TGTGCCAGCAGCCAAGAGGACAGGAGCTCCTACGAGCAGTACTTC

D gene: TRBD1
V gene: TRBV9
clone size: -
J gene: TRBJ1-4
CDR3 protein: CASSTGERSLINEKLFF
CDR3 DNA: TGTGCCAGCAGCACAGGGGAACGCTCCTTGATTAATGAAAAACTGTTTTTT

D gene: TRBD2
V gene: TRBV2
clone size: -
J gene: TRBJ2-7
CDR3 protein: CASTISGGPYEQYF
CDR3 DNA: TGTGCCAGCACTATTAGCGGGGGGCCCTACGAGCAGTACTTC

D gene: TRBD1
V gene: TRBV12-5
clone size: -
J gene: TRBJ2-3
CDR3 protein: CASGLVLDRGTDTQYF
CDR3 DNA: TGTGCTAGTGGTTTGGTACTCGACAGGGGCACAGATACGCAGTATTTT

D gene: -
V gene: TRBV28
clone size: -
J gene: TRBJ1-2
CDR3 protein: CASSPIGANYGYTF
CDR3 DNA: TGTGCCAGCAGTCCTATAGGGGCTAACTATGGCTACACCTTC

D gene: -
V gene: TRBV12-3/TRBV12-4
clone size: once
J gene: TRBJ1-5
CDR3 protein: CASAPGTPLHF
CDR3 DNA: TGTGCCAGCGCCCCCGGGACACCCCTACATTTT

D gene: TRBD1
V gene: TRBV29-1
clone size: -
J gene: TRBJ1-1
CDR3 protein: CSALTGGTEAFF
CDR3 DNA: TGCAGCGCTCTAACAGGGGGCACTGAAGCTTTCTTT

D gene: -
V gene: TRBV4-2
clone size: -
J gene: TRBJ1-1
CDR3 protein: CASSHLEPNPGAFF
CDR3 DNA: TGTGCCAGCAGCCACCTAGAACCGAACCCGGGAGCTTTCTTT

D gene: TRBD2
V gene: TRBV9
clone size: -
J gene: TRBJ2-2
CDR3 protein: CASSGWSGGGNTGELFF
CDR3 DNA: TGTGCCAGCAGCGGCTGGAGCGGGGGCGGGAACACCGGGGAGCTGTTTTTT

D gene: -
V gene: TRBV9
clone size: once
J gene: TRBJ2-5
CDR3 protein: CASSPRGGSPQETQYF
CDR3 DNA: TGTGCCAGCAGCCCGAGGGGGGGGTCGCCCCAAGAGACCCAGTACTTC

D gene: -
V gene: TRBV27
clone size: -
J gene: TRBJ2-7
CDR3 protein: CASSLSGGGRLGEQYF
CDR3 DNA: TGTGCCAGCAGTTTATCAGGGGGGGGCCGACTAGGCGAGCAGTACTTC

D gene: -
V gene: TRBV5-4
clone size: -
J gene: TRBJ2-7
CDR3 protein: CASSKPAAVSYEQYF
CDR3 DNA: TGTGCCAGCAGCAAGCCAGCGGCTGTTTCCTACGAGCAGTACTTC

D gene: TRBD1
V gene: TRBV9
clone size: -
J gene: TRBJ2-7
CDR3 protein: CASSVGDRGPRSYEQYF
CDR3 DNA: TGTGCCAGCAGCGTAGGGGACAGGGGGCCACGAAGCTACGAGCAGTACTTC

D gene: -
V gene: TRBV7-8
clone size: once
J gene: TRBJ1-6
CDR3 protein: CASSARRFRNSPLHF
CDR3 DNA: TGTGCCAGCAGCGCGCGTCGTTTCAGGAATTCACCCCTCCACTTT

D gene: -
V gene: TRBV4-2
clone size: -
J gene: TRBJ2-7
CDR3 protein: CASSQASGLYF
CDR3 DNA: TGTGCCAGCAGCCAAGCCAGCGGTTTGTACTTC

D gene: TRBD1
V gene: TRBV5-1
clone size: -
J gene: TRBJ2-1
CDR3 protein: CASFDRVGNEQFF
CDR3 DNA: TGCGCCAGCTTCGACAGGGTGGGCAATGAGCAGTTCTTC

D gene: TRBD1
V gene: TRBV30
clone size: -
J gene: TRBJ1-1
CDR3 protein: CAWSRDRATEAFF
CDR3 DNA: TGTGCCTGGAGTCGGGACAGGGCGACTGAAGCTTTCTTT

D gene: -
V gene: TRBV5-4
clone size: -
J gene: TRBJ1-2
CDR3 protein: CASSFFGYRDYGYTF
CDR3 DNA: TGTGCCAGCAGCTTTTTTGGGTACAGGGACTATGGCTACACCTTC

D gene: TRBD1
V gene: TRBV5-6
clone size: -
J gene: TRBJ1-4
CDR3 protein: CASSLGTGREKLFF
CDR3 DNA: TGTGCCAGCAGCTTAGGGACAGGTCGGGAAAAACTGTTTTTT

D gene: TRBD1
V gene: TRBV14
clone size: -
J gene: TRBJ1-1
CDR3 protein: CASSHIDRGGLEAFF
CDR3 DNA: TGTGCCAGCAGCCACATCGACAGGGGTGGACTTGAAGCTTTCTTT

D gene: TRBD2
V gene: TRBV7-8
clone size: few
J gene: TRBJ2-1
CDR3 protein: CASSLRGVGRNEQFF
CDR3 DNA: TGTGCCAGCAGCTTACGGGGGGTCGGACGGAATGAGCAGTTCTTC

D gene: -
V gene: TRBV30
clone size: -
J gene: TRBJ1-2
CDR3 protein: CAWTPSGNYGYTF
CDR3 DNA: TGTGCCTGGACCCCTTCGGGAAACTATGGCTACACCTTC

D gene: TRBD1
V gene: TRBV9
clone size: -
J gene: TRBJ2-1
CDR3 protein: CASSLRDREYNEQFF
CDR3 DNA: TGTGCCAGCAGCCTCCGGGACAGGGAGTACAATGAGCAGTTCTTC

D gene: -
V gene: TRBV15
clone size: -
J gene: TRBJ1-2
CDR3 protein: CATSRDETGGYTF
CDR3 DNA: TGTGCCACCAGCAGGGATGAGACAGGTGGCTACACCTTC

D gene: TRBD1
V gene: TRBV7-9
clone size: -
J gene: TRBJ1-4
CDR3 protein: CASSLRQGVDEKLFF
CDR3 DNA: TGTGCCAGCAGCTTGCGACAGGGGGTGGATGAAAAACTGTTTTTT

D gene: TRBD1
V gene: TRBV19
clone size: -
J gene: TRBJ1-2
CDR3 protein: CASSTIQGAPRSSNYGYTF
CDR3 DNA: TGTGCCAGTAGTACGATACAGGGGGCTCCCCGCTCCTCTAACTATGGCTACACCTTC

D gene: TRBD1
V gene: TRBV27
clone size: -
J gene: TRBJ2-4
CDR3 protein: CASSPGQGNIQYF
CDR3 DNA: TGTGCCAGCAGTCCGGGACAGGGAAACATTCAGTACTTC

D gene: -
V gene: TRBV9
clone size: -
J gene: TRBJ2-1
CDR3 protein: CASSFSGTGYNEQFF
CDR3 DNA: TGTGCCAGCAGCTTCTCCGGGACTGGTTACAATGAGCAGTTCTTC

D gene: -
V gene: TRBV19
clone size: once
J gene: TRBJ2-3
CDR3 protein: CASSPVRAQSTDTQYF
CDR3 DNA: TGTGCCAGTAGTCCGGTCAGGGCCCAGAGCACAGATACGCAGTATTTT

D gene: -
V gene: TRBV6-5
clone size: -
J gene: TRBJ1-6
CDR3 protein: CASSYGESPLHF
CDR3 DNA: TGTGCCAGCAGTTACGGAGAATCACCCCTCCACTTT

D gene: -
V gene: TRBV5-1
clone size: -
J gene: TRBJ1-2
CDR3 protein: CASTSWGENYGYTF
CDR3 DNA: TGCGCCAGCACATCCTGGGGAGAGAACTATGGCTACACCTTC

D gene: -
V gene: TRBV4-1
clone size: -
J gene: TRBJ2-1
CDR3 protein: CASGGTYNEQFF
CDR3 DNA: TGCGCCAGTGGGGGGACCTACAATGAGCAGTTCTTC

D gene: TRBD1
V gene: TRBV4-1
clone size: -
J gene: TRBJ1-1
CDR3 protein: CASSQDRVLTGNTEAFF
CDR3 DNA: TGCGCCAGCAGCCAGGACAGGGTCCTAACCGGGAACACTGAAGCTTTCTTT

D gene: TRBD1
V gene: TRBV6-1
clone size: -
J gene: TRBJ1-4
CDR3 protein: CASSALRGSALLLMKRLFF
CDR3 DNA: TGTGCCAGCAGTGCCCTCAGGGGGTCCGCACTCCTTCTAATGAAAAGACTGTTTTTT

D gene: TRBD1
V gene: TRBV30
clone size: -
J gene: TRBJ1-4
CDR3 protein: CAWSGTGDPEKLFF
CDR3 DNA: TGTGCCTGGTCCGGGACAGGGGATCCTGAAAAACTGTTTTTT

D gene: TRBD1
V gene: TRBV9
clone size: -
J gene: TRBJ1-2
CDR3 protein: CVSSVGDRGSNGYTF
CDR3 DNA: TGTGTCAGCAGCGTAGGGGACAGGGGTAGCAATGGCTACACCTTC

D gene: -
V gene: TRBV13
clone size: -
J gene: TRBJ2-4
CDR3 protein: CASSTFESLSKNIQYF
CDR3 DNA: TGTGCCAGCAGTACCTTCGAGTCCCTAAGCAAAAACATTCAGTACTTC

D gene: TRBD2
V gene: TRBV7-2
clone size: -
J gene: TRBJ2-3
CDR3 protein: CASSLGFSRGADTQYF
CDR3 DNA: TGTGCCAGCAGCCTAGGCTTCTCGCGGGGGGCAGATACGCAGTATTTT

D gene: -
V gene: TRBV2
clone size: few
J gene: TRBJ2-1
CDR3 protein: CASTTGGWNEQFF
CDR3 DNA: TGTGCCAGCACAACTGGGGGCTGGAATGAGCAGTTCTTC

D gene: TRBD1
V gene: TRBV18
clone size: -
J gene: TRBJ2-1
CDR3 protein: CASSPRGRNEQFF
CDR3 DNA: TGTGCCAGCTCACCAAGGGGGCGGAATGAGCAGTTCTTC

D gene: -
V gene: TRBV7-2
clone size: -
J gene: TRBJ2-2
CDR3 protein: CASSARQRELFF
CDR3 DNA: TGTGCCAGCAGCGCTAGACAGAGGGAGCTGTTTTTT

D gene: -
V gene: TRBV20-1
clone size: -
J gene: TRBJ1-2
CDR3 protein: CSARDRGLYTF
CDR3 DNA: TGCAGTGCTAGAGATAGGGGTCTATACACCTTC

D gene: -
V gene: TRBV5-6
clone size: once
J gene: TRBJ1-2
CDR3 protein: CASSLPLQGSGYTF
CDR3 DNA: TGTGCCAGCAGCTTGCCCCTACAGGGCTCCGGCTACACCTTC

D gene: TRBD1
V gene: TRBV4-1
clone size: once
J gene: TRBJ1-1
CDR3 protein: CASSQPGQGSGAFF
CDR3 DNA: TGCGCCAGCAGCCAACCGGGACAGGGTTCGGGAGCTTTCTTT

D gene: -
V gene: TRBV24-1
clone size: -
J gene: TRBJ2-3
CDR3 protein: CATSDFGGQGADTQYF
CDR3 DNA: TGTGCCACCAGTGATTTTGGGGGGCAGGGGGCAGATACGCAGTATTTT